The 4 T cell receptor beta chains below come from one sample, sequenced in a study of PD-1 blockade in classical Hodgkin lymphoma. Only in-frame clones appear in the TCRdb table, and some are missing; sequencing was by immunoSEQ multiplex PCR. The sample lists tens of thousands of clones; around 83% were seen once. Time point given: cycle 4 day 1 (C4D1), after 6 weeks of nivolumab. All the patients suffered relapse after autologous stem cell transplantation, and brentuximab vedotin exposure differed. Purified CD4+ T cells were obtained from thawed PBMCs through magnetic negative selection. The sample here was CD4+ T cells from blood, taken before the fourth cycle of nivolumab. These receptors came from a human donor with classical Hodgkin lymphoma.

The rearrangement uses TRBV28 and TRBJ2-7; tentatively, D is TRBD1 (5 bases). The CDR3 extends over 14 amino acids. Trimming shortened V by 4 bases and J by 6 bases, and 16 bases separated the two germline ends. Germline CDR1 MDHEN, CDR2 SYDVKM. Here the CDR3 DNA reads TGTGCCAGCAGTTCTGGGGCCTCAATTACCGAGCAGTACTTC. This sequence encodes CASSSGASITEQYF.

In DNA, the CDR3 is TGTGCCAGTAGAGCCACAGGCGGGGAGAGCAATCAGCCCCAGCATTTT. Its protein product is CASRATGGESNQPQHF. The chain recombines TRBV19 with TRBJ1-5; perhaps TRBD1 as D (5 bases). Germline CDR1 and CDR2: LNHDA and SQIVND (reference sequence). V lost 6 bases to trimming and J lost 1 base, with 16 bases between them. This CDR3 is built from 16 residues.

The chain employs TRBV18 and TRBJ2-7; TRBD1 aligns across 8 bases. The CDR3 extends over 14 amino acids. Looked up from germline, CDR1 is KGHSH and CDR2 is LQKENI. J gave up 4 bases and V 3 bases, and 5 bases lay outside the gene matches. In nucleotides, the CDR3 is TGTGCCAGCTCACCCCCGGGACAGGTGTACGAGCAGTACTTC. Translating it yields CASSPPGQVYEQYF.

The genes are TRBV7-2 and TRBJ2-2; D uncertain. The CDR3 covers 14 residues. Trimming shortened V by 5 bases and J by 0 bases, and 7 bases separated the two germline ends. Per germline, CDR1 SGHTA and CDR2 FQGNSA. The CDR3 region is CASSPMANTGELFF. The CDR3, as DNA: TGTGCCAGCAGCCCGATGGCGAACACCGGGGAGCTGTTTTTT.